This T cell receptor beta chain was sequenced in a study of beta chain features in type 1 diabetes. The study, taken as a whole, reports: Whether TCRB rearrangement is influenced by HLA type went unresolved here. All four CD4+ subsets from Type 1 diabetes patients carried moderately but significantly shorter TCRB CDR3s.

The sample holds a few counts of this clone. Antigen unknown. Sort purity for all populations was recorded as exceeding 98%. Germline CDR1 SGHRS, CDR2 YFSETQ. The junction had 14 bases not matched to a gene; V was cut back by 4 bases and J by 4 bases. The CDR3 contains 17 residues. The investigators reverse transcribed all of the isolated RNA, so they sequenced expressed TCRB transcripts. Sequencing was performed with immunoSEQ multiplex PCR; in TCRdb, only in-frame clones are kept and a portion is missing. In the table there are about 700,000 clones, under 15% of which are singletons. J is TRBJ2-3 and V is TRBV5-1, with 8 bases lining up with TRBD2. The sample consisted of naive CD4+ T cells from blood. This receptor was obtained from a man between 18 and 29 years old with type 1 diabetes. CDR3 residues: CASSPTVLAGSADTQYF. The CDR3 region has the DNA TGCGCCAGCAGCCCAACCGTTCTAGCGGGTAGTGCAGATACGCAGTATTTT. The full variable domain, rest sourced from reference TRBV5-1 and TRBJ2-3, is KAGVTQTPRYLIKTRGQQVTLSCSPISGHRSVSWYQQTPGQGLQFLFEYFSETQRNKGNFPGRFSGRQFSNSRSEMNVSTLELGDSALYLCASSPTVLAGSADTQYFGPGTRLTVL.